This TCR beta chain was sequenced in a study of cytomegalovirus exposure and HLA in healthy donors. Study results and limitations: The study labeled around 160 TCR beta chains cytomegalovirus-associated. Among CMV-associated TCR beta chains, most appeared HLA-restricted in a later analysis. In a later analysis, TCR beta V- and J-gene trimming showed a link to a missense DCLRE1C variant.

Notes on this clone: Its antigen remains unknown.

13 Jbeta primers and 60 Vbeta primers were used for the PCR. The protocol was immunoSEQ multiplex PCR, while the TCRdb copy is restricted to in-frame clones and leaves out a portion. The sample holds about 95,000 clones; approximately 81% are singletons and the top ten take over 4%. The CDR3 runs 16 residues. Per germline, CDR1 MDHEN and CDR2 SYDVKM. V was pared by 5 bases and J by 4 bases, with 20 bases between. All donors participated as healthy donors of bone marrow. The V and J genes are TRBV28 and TRBJ1-2; no firm D call. Input material: PBMCs. The TCR comes from a middle-aged woman in good health and CMV-seropositive. CDR3 DNA: TGTGCCAGCAGTCGATACCAAGGTGAGGGCGGCTATGGCTACACCTTC. It codes for CASSRYQGEGGYGYTF.